This TCR beta chain emerged from a study of T-cell reconstitution after alpha-beta-depleted transplantation in children (dated by TCRdb to 2016 to 2018). The study in broad terms: Using TCR repertoire profiling, the study followed T-cell immune reconstitution in a quantitative way in children after TCRalphabeta/CD19-depleted allogeneic hematopoietic cell transplantation.

Broader findings and caveats from the paper: About two months after transplant, the apparently early recovery of alphabetaT-cell counts reportedly depended on just several hundred clones that had expanded rapidly and came from non-depleted graft cells. Over the following months the frequencies of hyperexpanded clones went down, and after one year T-cell counts and TCRbeta diversity were mostly credited to newly produced T cells. In some patients, high TCRbeta diversity at day 60 was attributed to recipient T cells and intrathymic progenitors that had survived conditioning.

The library was generated by PCR. Reads for this sample came from an Illumina HiSeq 2500. Molecular barcoding was employed in the preparation of TCR libraries, with unique molecular identifiers being used to normalize TCRbeta repertoire quantification. Using fastp trimming at Q25 and MiXCR clonotype assembly, TCRdb reanalyzed the public sequencing data and kept in-frame beta chains. Entries that share a CDR3 protein sequence are merged under the most common genes and DNA. Counted in this sample were about 490,000 distinct CDR3 sequences; over 9.5% of them appeared once. 2% to 2.5% of the sample comes from the top ten. This clonotype has a count of ten or more. There is no known antigen for this receptor. No much larger clone exists at a distance of one base, and base qualities are not known. Looking up the germline V gene yields CDR1 SNHLY and CDR2 FYNNEI. V loses 2 bases at its end and J loses 15 bases; junction bases beyond the gene matches: 11. The CDR3 spans 14 residues, from the cysteine through the phenylalanine. CDR3 DNA only is kept here, 42 bases in frame from base 1.

Per the publication, the treatment or condition label means: allogeneic hematopoietic cell transplantation with graft depleted of TCRalphabeta T cells and CD19 B cells. The children who served as transplant recipients had been given grafts of TCRalphabeta/CD19-depleted allogeneic hematopoietic cells. The TCR comes from a child between 2 and 9 years old with inherited bone marrow failure, due to receive a stem cell transplant. The rearrangement combines TRBV2 with TRBJ2-1; a stretch of 9 junction bases matches TRBD1. The input for sequencing was PBMCs, taken before TCRalphabeta/CD19-depleted stem cell transplant. The encoded CDR3 is CASSESFRTGVGFF. The nucleotides are TGTGCCAGCAGTGAAAGTTTCCGGACAGGGGTTGGGTTCTTC. With all but the CDR3 taken from the reference TRBV2 and TRBJ2-1 genes, the full variable domain is: EPEVTQTPSHQVTQMGQEVILRCVPISNHLYFYWYRQILGQKVEFLVSFYNNEISEKSEIFDDQFSVERPDGSNFTLKIRSTKLEDSAMYFCASSESFRTGVGFFGPGTRLTVL.